This TCR beta chain stems from a study of OX40 agonist ivuxolimab in advanced cancers. Some background on the complete study: Ivuxolimab was a fully human IgG2 agonistic monoclonal antibody targeting the costimulatory receptor OX40 (CD134). Three dose-escalation patients achieved partial responses, one with hepatocellular carcinoma and two with cutaneous melanoma. In the dose-escalation cohort, roughly 80% of patients were male, and the mean age was roughly 60 years, with a range of 23 to 79. Intravenous ivuxolimab was administered to patients every 2 weeks at six dose levels: 0.01, 0.1, 0.3, 1.5, 3 and 10 mg/kg. The paper reports the monotherapy dose-escalation portion (N of about 50 patients) of the phase I ivuxolimab trial. Of the approximately 50 dose-escalation patients, hepatocellular carcinoma was present in 19, melanoma in some 15, renal cell carcinoma in 9 and head and neck cancer in 9. The point of sequencing TCRbeta in the periphery was to test whether ivuxolimab changed TCR sequence diversity and drove clonal T-cell expansion. Patients were allowed to have had prior anti-PD-1, anti-PD-L1 or anti-CTLA-4 therapy, and around 40% of the dose-escalation patients had previously received checkpoint inhibitors. Findings and caveats that apply to the study as a whole: In partial responders in the 0.1-3.0 mg/kg groups, normalized peripheral clonal expansion was found to be among the lowest, especially among CD8+ T cells. On average, CD8+ T cells showed more expanded clones than CD4+ T cells after ivuxolimab. Low levels of normalized T-cell clonal expansion were also seen in some patients who did not respond. At doses of 0.1 to 3.0 mg/kg, clonal expansion of both CD4+ and CD8+ blood T cells was observed from baseline to week 6. The antigen specificity of the peripheral T cells that underwent clonal expansion was not determined.

The germline V gene yields ENHRY for CDR1 and SYGVKD for CDR2. The V end loses 5 bases and the J end loses 4 bases, and a stretch of 22 bases separates them. From cysteine to phenylalanine, the CDR3 is 17 amino acids long. Just CDR3 DNA is preserved here, 51 bases in frame from base 1. Genomic DNA was extracted from sorted cells for sequencing of the TCRbeta CDR3 region. TCRbeta CDR3 regions were sequenced using the immunoSEQ Assay. Drawn from immuneACCESS, this table holds only the in-frame rearrangements with V and J called that TCRdb kept. Clones are partly lost; checked studies trace under half to an unresolved V gene and leave the rest unexplained. This sample gives about 36,000 clones in total; 79% of them show up just once. Over 8.5% of the sample belongs to the ten largest clones. Of note for this clone: Its specific antigen is unknown. The sample holds no much larger clone one base away, and base qualities are not on file.

Patients with autoimmune disease history or receiving systemic immunosuppression were excluded from the trial. In every dose cohort, peripheral blood was drawn for TCR sequencing at baseline, cycle 4 day 1, and cycle 7 day 1. Samples came from an open-label, multicenter, first-in-human phase I dose-escalation trial of ivuxolimab. Adults with locally advanced or metastatic melanoma, renal cell, hepatocellular, or head and neck squamous cell carcinoma were enrolled in the trial. CD4+ and CD8+ T cells were sorted separately from peripheral blood before TCR sequencing. Material: CD4+ or CD8+ T cells sorted from blood, obtained in a trial of the OX40 agonist ivuxolimab. This receptor was obtained from an adult with an advanced solid tumor such as melanoma, head and neck, liver or kidney cancer. The V and J genes are TRBV10-3 and TRBJ2-3; TRBD2 is possibly the D segment (6 matching bases). The DNA sequence reads TGTGCCATCAGTCAGACCAACCAAGGGACTTCCGCAGATACGCAGTATTTT. Its translation reads: CAISQTNQGTSADTQYF.